This passage covers 8 T cell receptor beta chains from one sample sequenced in a study of Ad26.COV2.S vaccination and SARS-CoV-2 variants. Treatment reported: 15 to 20 received Ad26.COV2.S at low or high dose, single or two shots; 5 received placebo; per-sample allocation not given. After the first vaccine or placebo injection, samples were drawn on day 63. Profiled with immunoSEQ multiplex PCR; TCRdb holds only in-frame clones, not every one. Of some 250,000 clones listed, roughly 88% are singletons. The sequencing used peripheral blood, collected in a trial of Ad26.COV2.S vaccine versus placebo. All receptors derive from a person between 18 and 65 years old who received the Ad26.COV2.S COVID-19 vaccine or a placebo.

This chain links TRBV19 with TRBJ2-1, with 11 bases matching TRBD2. Germline CDR1 LNHDA, CDR2 SQIVND (reference sequence). Trimming took 5 bases from V and 5 from J; bases not matched to a gene: 5. CDR3 length equals 15 residues. The CDR3 sequence is CASSRLAGIDNEQFF. DNA of the CDR3: TGTGCCAGTAGTCGACTAGCGGGAATCGACAATGAGCAGTTCTTC. Together with reference TRBV19 and TRBJ2-1, the CDR3 gives the full variable domain: DGGITQSPKYLFRKEGQNVTLSCEQNLNHDAMYWYRQDPGQGLRLIYYSQIVNDFQKGDIAEGYSVSREKKESFPLTVTSAQKNPTAFYLCASSRLAGIDNEQFFGPGTRLTVL.

The CDR3 loop is CARSRRTGIIYEQYF. In DNA form, the CDR3 reads TGTGCCAGAAGCAGAAGGACAGGGATAATCTACGAGCAGTACTTC. This chain connects TRBV5-3 to TRBJ2-7; TRBD1 agrees at 8 bases. TRBV5-3 is treated as an ORF (open reading frame) with a function not yet certain. Trimming cost V 4 bases and J 3 bases; bases outside gene matches: 9. The CDR3 consists of 15 residues.

The rearrangement links TRBV21-1 to TRBJ2-1. TRBV21-1 is described as a pseudogene. The length of the CDR3 is 17 residues. As DNA, the CDR3 is TGTGCCAGCAGCAAAGAGATTCGGGCTAGCTCCTACAATGAGCAGTTCTTC. Translation gives CASSKEIRASSYNEQFF.

V is TRBV6-1 and J is TRBJ1-4, with D unresolved. This CDR3 region has 17 residues. Germline V lookup: CDR1 MNHNS, CDR2 SASEGT. V lost 2 bases to trimming and J lost 7 bases, with 20 bases between them. The CDR3 spells CASSESAWTYSFEKLFF. The CDR3 DNA sequence: TGTGCCAGCAGTGAATCGGCCTGGACCTACTCATTTGAAAAACTGTTTTTT.

The chain recombines TRBV5-1 with TRBJ2-7; D unresolved. The V end was cut by 4 bases, the J end by 0 bases, with 17 bases between. The CDR3 sequence is 16 residues long. From germline, CDR1 is SGHRS and CDR2 YFSETQ. The CDR3 nucleotides read TGCGCCAGCAGCATTCGGACCCCCGGCCTCTCCTACGAGCAGTACTTC. It yields the protein CASSIRTPGLSYEQYF. The variable domain in full, with the rest retrieved from reference TRBV5-1 and TRBJ2-7, is KAGVTQTPRYLIKTRGQQVTLSCSPISGHRSVSWYQQTPGQGLQFLFEYFSETQRNKGNFPGRFSGRQFSNSRSEMNVSTLELGDSALYLCASSIRTPGLSYEQYFGPGTRLTVT.

V is TRBV6-5 and J is TRBJ2-7; no firm D call. The CDR3 totals 14 residues. V lost 5 bases, J lost 2 bases, and 13 bases lay in between. Per germline, CDR1 MNHEY and CDR2 SVGAGI. CDR3 coding DNA: TGTGCCAGCAGTACCCCCGGGTTACCCTACGAGCAGTACTTC. Protein sequence: CASSTPGLPYEQYF.

The chain recombines TRBV5-4 with TRBJ2-1, with 7 positions matching TRBD1. CDR3 length equals 16 residues. Germline loops: CDR1 SGHNT, CDR2 YYREEE (reference sequence). V dropped 5 bases and J dropped 0; count of bases not matched to a gene: 8. CDR3 region: CASSQGVPSSYNEQFF. The CDR3 coding sequence is TGTGCCAGCAGTCAGGGGGTGCCGAGCTCCTACAATGAGCAGTTCTTC.

This clone occurred once. This rearrangement joins TRBV11-3 to TRBJ2-1; D remains unclear. This CDR3 spans 13 amino acids. The V gene's germline CDR1 is SGHNT and CDR2 YENEEA. V was shortened by 0 bases and J by 7 bases, with 7 bases between the two germline ends. In DNA, the CDR3 is TGTGCCAGCAGCTTAGATGGTTTAAATGAGCAGTTCTTC. Translation gives CASSLDGLNEQFF.